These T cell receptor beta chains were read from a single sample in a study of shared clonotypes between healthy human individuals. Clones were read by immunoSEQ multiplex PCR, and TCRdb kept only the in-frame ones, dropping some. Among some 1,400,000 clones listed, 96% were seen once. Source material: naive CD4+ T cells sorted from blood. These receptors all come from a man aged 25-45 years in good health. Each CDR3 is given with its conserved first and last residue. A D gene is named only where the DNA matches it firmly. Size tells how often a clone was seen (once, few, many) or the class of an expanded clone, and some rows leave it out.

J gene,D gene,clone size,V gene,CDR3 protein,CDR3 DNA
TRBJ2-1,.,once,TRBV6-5,CASSYSTGAYNEQFF,TGTGCCAGCAGTTACTCGACGGGGGCCTACAATGAGCAGTTCTTC
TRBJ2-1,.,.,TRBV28,CASSLEGRSHNEQFF,TGTGCCAGCAGTTTAGAGGGACGCAGCCACAATGAGCAGTTCTTC
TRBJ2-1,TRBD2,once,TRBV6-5,CASKLAGVVSYEQFF,TGTGCCAGCAAACTAGCGGGAGTTGTGAGCTATGAGCAGTTCTTC
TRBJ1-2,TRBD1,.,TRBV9,CASSVIDRDLRGYTF,TGTGCCAGCAGCGTAATCGACAGGGATCTTCGCGGCTACACCTTC
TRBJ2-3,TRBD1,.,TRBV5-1,CASSTGGLTDTQYF,TGCGCCAGCAGCACAGGGGGCCTGACAGATACGCAGTATTTT
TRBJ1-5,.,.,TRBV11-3,CASSETTGTIEQPQHF,TGTGCCAGCAGCGAAACAACCGGGACTATTGAACAGCCCCAGCATTTT
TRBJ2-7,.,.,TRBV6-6,CATTGWGDGYEQYF,TGTGCCACCACCGGGTGGGGAGACGGCTACGAGCAGTACTTC
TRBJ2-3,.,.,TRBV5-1,CASSTRMTDTQYF,TGCGCCAGCAGCACCCGTATGACAGATACGCAGTATTTT
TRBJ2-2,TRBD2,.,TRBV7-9,CASSFLAGRGRGELFF,TGTGCCAGCAGCTTCTTAGCGGGAAGAGGTCGTGGGGAGCTGTTTTTT
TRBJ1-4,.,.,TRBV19,CASTVTVATNEKLFF,TGTGCCAGTACCGTGACTGTTGCAACTAATGAAAAACTGTTTTTT
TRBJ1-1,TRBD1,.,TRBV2,CASRRDRGLGTEAFF,TGTGCCAGCAGACGGGACAGGGGGCTGGGTACTGAAGCTTTCTTT